This is a list of T cell receptor beta chains from one sample in a study of T-cell reconstitution after alpha-beta-depleted transplantation in children. TCRdb re-derived calls from the PCR reads in MiXCR, one entry per CDR3 protein. The data show 580,000 or so distinct CDR3 sequences, with 23% seen just once and roughly 15% held by the top ten. The sample here was PBMCs, mostly from graft donor cells, taken 360 days after TCRalphabeta/CD19-depleted stem cell transplant. The source is a boy in the first two years of life who had a stem cell transplant for acute myeloid leukemia, so the T cells may come from the graft donor. CDR3s include the opening cysteine and the closing phenylalanine or tryptophan. Fields, in order: CDR3 protein, CDR3 DNA, clone size, J gene, V gene, D gene. The D gene is left open where the match is weak. Some rows have no size entry. The others give once, few or many, or a class for an expanded clone.

cdr3_aa: CASSTPDRGGLGEAFF; cdr3_nt: TGTGCCAGCAGTACCCCGGACAGGGGGGGCTTGGGGGAAGCTTTCTTT; clone_size: few; j_call: TRBJ1-1; v_call: TRBV6-1; d_call: TRBD1
cdr3_aa: CASSITGTGSYNEQFF; cdr3_nt: TGTGCCAGCAGCATTACCGGGACAGGGTCCTACAATGAGCAGTTCTTC; clone_size: NA; j_call: TRBJ2-1; v_call: TRBV28; d_call: TRBD1
cdr3_aa: CASRSPGTGAEAFF; cdr3_nt: TGTGCCAGCAGGTCCCCCGGGACAGGGGCTGAAGCTTTCTTT; clone_size: few; j_call: TRBJ1-1; v_call: TRBV6-5; d_call: TRBD1
cdr3_aa: CSVEPSTGTGNYEQYF; cdr3_nt: TGCAGCGTTGAACCCTCAACGGGGACAGGGAACTACGAGCAGTACTTC; clone_size: few; j_call: TRBJ2-7; v_call: TRBV29-1; d_call: TRBD1
cdr3_aa: CSARSGQGAYEQYF; cdr3_nt: TGCAGTGCTAGGTCCGGACAGGGAGCCTACGAGCAGTACTTC; clone_size: NA; j_call: TRBJ2-7; v_call: TRBV20-1; d_call: TRBD1
cdr3_aa: CATSRDLVSYSNQPQHF; cdr3_nt: TGTGCCACCAGCAGAGATCTCGTGAGCTATAGCAATCAGCCCCAGCATTTT; clone_size: few; j_call: TRBJ1-5; v_call: TRBV15; d_call: NA
cdr3_aa: CSVDRGPRDTQYF; cdr3_nt: TGCAGCGTCGACAGGGGGCCGAGAGATACGCAGTATTTT; clone_size: many; j_call: TRBJ2-3; v_call: TRBV29-1; d_call: TRBD1
cdr3_aa: CSARDVQFATYEQYF; cdr3_nt: TGCAGTGCTAGAGATGTACAGTTCGCTACCTACGAGCAGTACTTC; clone_size: many; j_call: TRBJ2-7; v_call: TRBV20-1; d_call: NA
cdr3_aa: CAISESWAGDSPLHF; cdr3_nt: TGTGCCATCAGTGAGTCGTGGGCAGGGGACTCACCCCTCCACTTT; clone_size: many; j_call: TRBJ1-6; v_call: TRBV10-3; d_call: NA
cdr3_aa: CASSYSNNLVRASNEQYF; cdr3_nt: TGTGCCAGCAGTTACTCGAATAATCTCGTAAGGGCGAGCAACGAGCAGTACTTC; clone_size: once; j_call: TRBJ2-7; v_call: TRBV6-2/TRBV6-3; d_call: NA
cdr3_aa: CASSQERETQYF; cdr3_nt: TGTGCCAGCAGCCAAGAACGAGAGACCCAGTACTTC; clone_size: many; j_call: TRBJ2-5; v_call: TRBV3-1; d_call: NA
cdr3_aa: CAVRGGFGNYGYTF; cdr3_nt: TGTGCCGTTAGGGGGGGTTTCGGTAACTATGGCTACACCTTC; clone_size: NA; j_call: TRBJ1-2; v_call: TRBV28; d_call: NA
cdr3_aa: CSAHNRGENTEAFF; cdr3_nt: TGCAGTGCTCACAACAGGGGTGAGAACACTGAAGCTTTCTTT; clone_size: NA; j_call: TRBJ1-1; v_call: TRBV20-1; d_call: TRBD1
cdr3_aa: CASSLSKWVGLNTEAFF; cdr3_nt: TGTGCCAGCAGTTTATCAAAGTGGGTCGGCCTGAACACTGAAGCTTTCTTT; clone_size: many; j_call: TRBJ1-1; v_call: TRBV27; d_call: NA
cdr3_aa: CASSPVPSSSYEQYF; cdr3_nt: TGTGCCAGCTCACCAGTCCCTAGCAGTTCCTACGAGCAGTACTTC; clone_size: once; j_call: TRBJ2-7; v_call: TRBV18; d_call: NA
cdr3_aa: CASSFTPGYRYNTEAFF; cdr3_nt: TGCGCCAGCAGCTTTACCCCCGGGTACAGGTACAACACTGAAGCTTTCTTT; clone_size: few; j_call: TRBJ1-1; v_call: TRBV5-1; d_call: NA
cdr3_aa: CASSPGRGDTEAFF; cdr3_nt: TGTGCCAGCAGTCCCGGGCGGGGGGACACTGAAGCTTTCTTT; clone_size: few; j_call: TRBJ1-1; v_call: TRBV6-1; d_call: NA
cdr3_aa: CASSLAPQAYEQYF; cdr3_nt: TGTGCCAGCAGCTTAGCCCCCCAGGCCTACGAGCAGTACTTC; clone_size: NA; j_call: TRBJ2-7; v_call: TRBV7-2; d_call: NA
cdr3_aa: CASSQEESGSLGSPLHF; cdr3_nt: TGCGCCAGCAGCCAAGAGGAATCGGGGTCTTTAGGGTCACCCCTCCACTTT; clone_size: many; j_call: TRBJ1-6; v_call: TRBV4-3; d_call: NA
cdr3_aa: CASTPRGETQYF; cdr3_nt: TGTGCCAGCACTCCCCGGGGAGAGACCCAGTACTTC; clone_size: few; j_call: TRBJ2-5; v_call: TRBV6-6; d_call: NA
cdr3_aa: CSSDMAGAAFF; cdr3_nt: TGCAGCTCCGACATGGCCGGGGCGGCTTTCTTT; clone_size: few; j_call: TRBJ1-1; v_call: TRBV29-1; d_call: NA
cdr3_aa: CASSTGGRSYEQYF; cdr3_nt: TGTGCCAGCAGTACAGGGGGCCGGTCCTACGAGCAGTACTTC; clone_size: NA; j_call: TRBJ2-7; v_call: TRBV12-3/TRBV12-4; d_call: TRBD1
cdr3_aa: CSVASPGAKNIQYF; cdr3_nt: TGCAGCGTTGCCAGCCCAGGGGCGAAAAACATTCAGTACTTC; clone_size: many; j_call: TRBJ2-4; v_call: TRBV29-1; d_call: NA
cdr3_aa: CSASKRGGRDTQYF; cdr3_nt: TGCAGTGCTTCGAAGCGGGGGGGCCGAGATACGCAGTATTTT; clone_size: many; j_call: TRBJ2-3; v_call: TRBV20-1; d_call: TRBD2
cdr3_aa: CASRAGNEQFF; cdr3_nt: TGCGCCAGCAGGGCCGGCAATGAGCAGTTCTTC; clone_size: many; j_call: TRBJ2-1; v_call: TRBV5-1; d_call: NA
cdr3_aa: CATSPPSGSYTDTQYF; cdr3_nt: TGTGCCACCAGTCCACCGAGCGGCAGCTACACAGATACGCAGTATTTT; clone_size: NA; j_call: TRBJ2-3; v_call: TRBV24-1; d_call: NA
cdr3_aa: CSAKGSGANVLTF; cdr3_nt: TGCAGTGCTAAGGGCTCTGGGGCCAACGTCCTGACTTTC; clone_size: many; j_call: TRBJ2-6; v_call: TRBV20-1; d_call: NA
cdr3_aa: CASSPRGQGLPNEKLFF; cdr3_nt: TGTGCCAGCAGCCCGAGGGGACAGGGGTTGCCTAATGAAAAACTGTTTTTT; clone_size: NA; j_call: TRBJ1-4; v_call: TRBV12-3/TRBV12-4; d_call: TRBD1
cdr3_aa: CASSKGGHNEQFF; cdr3_nt: TGTGCCAGCAGCAAGGGTGGCCACAATGAGCAGTTCTTC; clone_size: few; j_call: TRBJ2-1; v_call: TRBV12-3/TRBV12-4; d_call: NA
cdr3_aa: CASTLGQGKGQGQETQYF; cdr3_nt: TGTGCCAGCACCCTCGGACAGGGAAAGGGACAGGGCCAAGAGACCCAGTACTTC; clone_size: few; j_call: TRBJ2-5; v_call: TRBV21-1; d_call: NA
cdr3_aa: CASSFRGTSDTEAFF; cdr3_nt: TGTGCCAGCAGTTTCAGGGGTACCTCGGACACTGAAGCTTTCTTT; clone_size: NA; j_call: TRBJ1-1; v_call: TRBV6-5; d_call: NA
cdr3_aa: CASSPSPRNSYNEQFF; cdr3_nt: TGTGCCAGCAGCCCCTCCCCGCGGAACTCCTACAATGAGCAGTTCTTC; clone_size: NA; j_call: TRBJ2-1; v_call: TRBV9; d_call: NA
cdr3_aa: CSKTGTGGVSTEAFF; cdr3_nt: TGCAGTAAAACCGGGACAGGGGGCGTGAGCACTGAAGCTTTCTTT; clone_size: many; j_call: TRBJ1-1; v_call: TRBV20-1; d_call: TRBD1
cdr3_aa: CASSLGQGKLRYEQYF; cdr3_nt: TGCGCCAGCAGCTTGGGGCAGGGAAAGCTACGCTACGAGCAGTACTTC; clone_size: many; j_call: TRBJ2-7; v_call: TRBV5-1; d_call: NA
cdr3_aa: CASSFGRDYNEQFF; cdr3_nt: TGTGCCAGCAGTTTTGGCCGGGATTACAATGAGCAGTTCTTC; clone_size: NA; j_call: TRBJ2-1; v_call: TRBV12-3/TRBV12-4; d_call: NA
cdr3_aa: CSVEDYNEQFF; cdr3_nt: TGCAGCGTTGAGGACTACAATGAGCAGTTCTTC; clone_size: many; j_call: TRBJ2-1; v_call: TRBV29-1; d_call: NA
cdr3_aa: CASSSRQWDEQFF; cdr3_nt: TGTGCCAGCAGTTCCCGACAGTGGGATGAGCAGTTCTTC; clone_size: few; j_call: TRBJ2-1; v_call: TRBV27; d_call: NA
cdr3_aa: CASSYGVEQFF; cdr3_nt: TGTGCCAGCAGTTATGGGGTGGAGCAGTTCTTC; clone_size: many; j_call: TRBJ2-1; v_call: TRBV6-2/TRBV6-3; d_call: NA
cdr3_aa: CASRPQGPGELFF; cdr3_nt: TGTGCCAGCAGACCTCAGGGTCCCGGGGAGCTGTTTTTT; clone_size: few; j_call: TRBJ2-2; v_call: TRBV6-1; d_call: NA
cdr3_aa: CSVGRVPLSNYGYTF; cdr3_nt: TGCAGCGTTGGACGGGTGCCCCTCTCTAACTATGGCTACACCTTC; clone_size: NA; j_call: TRBJ1-2; v_call: TRBV29-1; d_call: NA
cdr3_aa: CASSLQGGEQYF; cdr3_nt: TGTGCCAGCAGTTTACAGGGAGGCGAGCAGTACTTC; clone_size: many; j_call: TRBJ2-7; v_call: TRBV6-5; d_call: NA
cdr3_aa: CSVAPRNEQFF; cdr3_nt: TGCAGTGTGGCACCCCGTAATGAGCAGTTCTTC; clone_size: many; j_call: TRBJ2-1; v_call: TRBV20-1; d_call: NA
cdr3_aa: CASTDGNTQYF; cdr3_nt: TGTGCCAGCACCGACGGGAATACGCAGTATTTT; clone_size: NA; j_call: TRBJ2-3; v_call: TRBV7-8; d_call: NA
cdr3_aa: CASSDSSFSGANVLTF; cdr3_nt: TGTGCCAGCAGTGACAGCTCTTTCTCTGGGGCCAACGTCCTGACTTTC; clone_size: many; j_call: TRBJ2-6; v_call: TRBV2; d_call: NA
cdr3_aa: CASTQNWGSYNEQFF; cdr3_nt: TGTGCCAGCACACAGAACTGGGGCTCCTACAATGAGCAGTTCTTC; clone_size: NA; j_call: TRBJ2-1; v_call: TRBV2; d_call: NA
cdr3_aa: CSARSLGGAPDTQYF; cdr3_nt: TGCAGTGCTAGGAGTCTTGGGGGGGCCCCAGATACGCAGTATTTT; clone_size: many; j_call: TRBJ2-3; v_call: TRBV20-1; d_call: NA
cdr3_aa: CSVERSGPGELFF; cdr3_nt: TGCAGCGTTGAAAGGTCGGGCCCCGGGGAGCTGTTTTTT; clone_size: many; j_call: TRBJ2-2; v_call: TRBV29-1; d_call: NA
cdr3_aa: CASSITGAVWANVLTF; cdr3_nt: TGTGCCAGTAGTATTACAGGCGCCGTGTGGGCCAACGTCCTGACTTTC; clone_size: NA; j_call: TRBJ2-6; v_call: TRBV19; d_call: NA
cdr3_aa: CASSQHREAQYF; cdr3_nt: TGTGCCAGCAGCCAACACAGGGAGGCCCAGTACTTC; clone_size: many; j_call: TRBJ2-5; v_call: TRBV21-1; d_call: NA
cdr3_aa: CASSQDRGPNEQFF; cdr3_nt: TGCGCCAGCAGCCAAGATAGGGGCCCCAATGAGCAGTTCTTC; clone_size: many; j_call: TRBJ2-1; v_call: TRBV4-3; d_call: NA
cdr3_aa: CASSHTGTLTYDEQFF; cdr3_nt: TGTGCCAGCAGCCACACCGGGACGCTTACTTACGATGAGCAGTTCTTC; clone_size: few; j_call: TRBJ2-1; v_call: TRBV11-1; d_call: NA
cdr3_aa: CSARALLAGGPVKDTQYF; cdr3_nt: TGCAGTGCTAGGGCACTACTAGCGGGGGGCCCCGTCAAGGATACGCAGTATTTT; clone_size: few; j_call: TRBJ2-3; v_call: TRBV20-1; d_call: TRBD2
cdr3_aa: CASSRGASTEAFF; cdr3_nt: TGTGCCAGCAGTCGTGGGGCGAGCACTGAAGCTTTCTTT; clone_size: NA; j_call: TRBJ1-1; v_call: TRBV6-5; d_call: NA
cdr3_aa: CSARAPGTGVRETQYF; cdr3_nt: TGCAGTGCTAGAGCCCCTGGGACAGGGGTAAGAGAGACCCAGTACTTC; clone_size: NA; j_call: TRBJ2-5; v_call: TRBV20-1; d_call: TRBD1
cdr3_aa: CASSVTVVGETQYF; cdr3_nt: TGTGCCAGCAGCGTAACGGTGGTGGGAGAGACCCAGTACTTC; clone_size: NA; j_call: TRBJ2-5; v_call: TRBV9; d_call: NA
cdr3_aa: CASSVDPGRNQPQHF; cdr3_nt: TGTGCCAGCAGCGTAGACCCTGGACGTAATCAGCCCCAGCATTTT; clone_size: once; j_call: TRBJ1-5; v_call: TRBV9; d_call: NA
cdr3_aa: CASSSKDSSYNEQFF; cdr3_nt: TGTGCCAGCAGCTCCAAGGACAGCTCCTACAATGAGCAGTTCTTC; clone_size: NA; j_call: TRBJ2-1; v_call: TRBV5-5; d_call: NA
cdr3_aa: CASSSVRLAGGPYNEQFF; cdr3_nt: TGTGCCAGCAGTTCGGTCCGACTAGCGGGGGGGCCTTACAATGAGCAGTTCTTC; clone_size: NA; j_call: TRBJ2-1; v_call: TRBV27; d_call: TRBD2
cdr3_aa: CSAGRRQGFNNEQFF; cdr3_nt: TGCAGCGCCGGCCGCCGACAGGGGTTCAACAATGAGCAGTTCTTC; clone_size: few; j_call: TRBJ2-1; v_call: TRBV29-1; d_call: TRBD1
cdr3_aa: CASTNRGSNQPQHF; cdr3_nt: TGTGCCAGCACCAACCGTGGTAGCAATCAGCCCCAGCATTTT; clone_size: NA; j_call: TRBJ1-5; v_call: TRBV12-3/TRBV12-4; d_call: NA